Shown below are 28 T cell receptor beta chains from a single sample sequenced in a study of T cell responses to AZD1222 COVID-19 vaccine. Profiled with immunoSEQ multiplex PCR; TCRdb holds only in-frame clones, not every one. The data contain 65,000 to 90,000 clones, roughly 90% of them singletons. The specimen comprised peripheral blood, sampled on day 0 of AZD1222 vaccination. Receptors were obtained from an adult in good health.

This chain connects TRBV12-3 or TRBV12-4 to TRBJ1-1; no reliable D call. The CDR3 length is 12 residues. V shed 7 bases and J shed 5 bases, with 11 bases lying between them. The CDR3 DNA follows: TGTGCCAGCACTCTGCTGGGGACTGAAGCTTTCTTT. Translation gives CASTLLGTEAFF.

The CDR3, as DNA: TGTGCCAGCAGCACCCGGACAGGAAACACCGGGGAGCTGTTTTTT. It is translated as CASSTRTGNTGELFF. The chain joins TRBV7-6 to TRBJ2-2; the match to TRBD1 covers 7 bases. The CDR3 sequence is 15 residues long. CDR1 and CDR2 (germline): SGHVS, FNYEAQ. The V and J ends lost 5 bases and 2 bases, in that order; junction bases with no gene match: 5. Full variable domain (rest looked up from reference TRBV7-6 and TRBJ2-2): GAGVSQSPRYKVTKRGQDVALRCDPISGHVSLYWYRQALGQGPEFLTYFNYEAQQDKSGLPNDRFSAERPEGSISTLTIQRTEQRDSAMYRCASSTRTGNTGELFFGEGSRLTVL.

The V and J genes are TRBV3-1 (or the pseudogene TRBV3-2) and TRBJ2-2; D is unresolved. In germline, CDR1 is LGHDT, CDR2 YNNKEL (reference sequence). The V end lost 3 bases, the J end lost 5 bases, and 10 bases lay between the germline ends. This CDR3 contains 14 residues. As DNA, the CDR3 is TGTGCCAGCAGCCACACCCCTGGTACCGGGGAGCTGTTTTTT. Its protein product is CASSHTPGTGELFF.

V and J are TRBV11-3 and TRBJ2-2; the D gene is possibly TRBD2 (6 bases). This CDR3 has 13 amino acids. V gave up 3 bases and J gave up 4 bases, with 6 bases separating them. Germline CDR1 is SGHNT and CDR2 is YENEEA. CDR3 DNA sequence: TGTGCCAGCAGCTTGGGGGGCACCGGGGAGCTGTTTTTT. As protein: CASSLGGTGELFF.

The CDR3 DNA reads TGTGCCAGCAGCACGACAGGGTTCCATAATGAAAAACTGTTTTTT. Translated, it gives CASSTTGFHNEKLFF. V is TRBV7-8 and J is TRBJ1-4; TRBD1 agrees at 7 bases. The length of the CDR3 is 15 residues. Germline values: CDR1 SGHVS, CDR2 FQNEAQ. The junction had 7 bases not matched to a gene; V was cut back by 5 bases and J by 4 bases.

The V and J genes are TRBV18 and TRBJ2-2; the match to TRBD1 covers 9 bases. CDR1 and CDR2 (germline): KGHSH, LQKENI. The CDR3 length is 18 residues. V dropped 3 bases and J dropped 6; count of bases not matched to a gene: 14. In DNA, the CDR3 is TGTGCCAGCTCACCTCGTACAGGGGGCGCCGGCTCGGCCGGGGAGCTGTTTTTT. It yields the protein CASSPRTGGAGSAGELFF.

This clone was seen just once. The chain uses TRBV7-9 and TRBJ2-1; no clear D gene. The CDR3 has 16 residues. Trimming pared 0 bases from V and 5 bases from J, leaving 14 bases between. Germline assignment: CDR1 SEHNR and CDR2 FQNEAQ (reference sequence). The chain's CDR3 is CASSLAGLTGNNEQFF. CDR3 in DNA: TGTGCCAGCAGCTTAGCGGGCCTCACGGGTAACAATGAGCAGTTCTTC.

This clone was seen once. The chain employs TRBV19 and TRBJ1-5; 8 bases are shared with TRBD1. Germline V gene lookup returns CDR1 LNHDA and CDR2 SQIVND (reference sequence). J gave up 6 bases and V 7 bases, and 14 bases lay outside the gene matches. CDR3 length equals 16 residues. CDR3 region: CASTGTGGLGGQPQHF. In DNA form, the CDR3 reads TGTGCCAGTACCGGGACAGGCGGACTGGGGGGTCAGCCCCAGCATTTT.

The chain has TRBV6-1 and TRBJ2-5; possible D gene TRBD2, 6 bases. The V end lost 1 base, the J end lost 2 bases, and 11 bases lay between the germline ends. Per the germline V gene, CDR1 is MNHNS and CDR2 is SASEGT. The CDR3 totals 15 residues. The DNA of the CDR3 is TGTGCCAGCAGTGAAGATGGGGGGTCTCAAGAGACCCAGTACTTC. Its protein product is CASSEDGGSQETQYF.

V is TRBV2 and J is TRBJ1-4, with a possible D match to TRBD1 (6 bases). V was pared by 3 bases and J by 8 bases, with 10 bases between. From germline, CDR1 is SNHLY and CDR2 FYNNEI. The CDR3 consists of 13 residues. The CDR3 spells CASSETGEEKLFF. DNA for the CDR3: TGTGCCAGCAGTGAGACAGGAGAGGAAAAACTGTTTTTT.

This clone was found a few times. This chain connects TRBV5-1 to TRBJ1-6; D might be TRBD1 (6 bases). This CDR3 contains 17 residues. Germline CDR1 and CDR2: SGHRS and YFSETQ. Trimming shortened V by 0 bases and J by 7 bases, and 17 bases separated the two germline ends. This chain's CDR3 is CASSLEGGGGNNSPLHF. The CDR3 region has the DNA TGCGCCAGCAGCTTGGAAGGGGGAGGAGGGAACAATTCACCCCTCCACTTT.

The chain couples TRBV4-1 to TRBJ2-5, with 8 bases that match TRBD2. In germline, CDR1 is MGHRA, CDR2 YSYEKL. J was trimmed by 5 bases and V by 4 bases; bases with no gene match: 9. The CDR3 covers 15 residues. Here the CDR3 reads CASSPRGLAGETQYF. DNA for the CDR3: TGCGCCAGCAGCCCTAGAGGACTAGCCGGCGAGACCCAGTACTTC.

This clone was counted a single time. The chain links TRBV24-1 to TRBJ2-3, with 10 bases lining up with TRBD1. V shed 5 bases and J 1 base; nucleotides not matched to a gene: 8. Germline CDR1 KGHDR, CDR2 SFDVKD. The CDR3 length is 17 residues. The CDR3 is CATSAYSGTGGTDTQYF. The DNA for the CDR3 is TGTGCCACCAGTGCCTACTCCGGGACAGGGGGCACAGATACGCAGTATTTT.

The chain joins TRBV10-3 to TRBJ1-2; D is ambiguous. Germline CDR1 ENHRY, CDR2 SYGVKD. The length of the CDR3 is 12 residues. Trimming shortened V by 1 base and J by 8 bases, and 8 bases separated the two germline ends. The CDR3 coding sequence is TGTGCCATCAGTGAGTACGAGGGCGGCTACACCTTC. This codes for CAISEYEGGYTF.

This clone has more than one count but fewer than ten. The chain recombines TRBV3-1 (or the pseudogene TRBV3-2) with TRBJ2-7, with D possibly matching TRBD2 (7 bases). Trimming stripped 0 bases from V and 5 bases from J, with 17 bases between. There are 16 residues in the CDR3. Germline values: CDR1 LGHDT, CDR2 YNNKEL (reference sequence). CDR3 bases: TGTGCCAGCAGCCAAGATATAGGGGGGGCGAGGGACGAGCAGTACTTC. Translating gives CASSQDIGGARDEQYF.

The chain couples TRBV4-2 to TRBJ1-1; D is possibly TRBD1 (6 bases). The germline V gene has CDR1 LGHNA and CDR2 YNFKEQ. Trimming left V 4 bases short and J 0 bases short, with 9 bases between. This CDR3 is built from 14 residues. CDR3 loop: CASSPDRMNTEAFF. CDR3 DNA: TGTGCCAGCAGCCCAGACAGGATGAACACTGAAGCTTTCTTT.

The DNA of the CDR3 is TGTGCCAGCTCACCAGGGACTAGCGGGGCAGAGACCCAGTACTTC. Protein product: CASSPGTSGAETQYF. J is TRBJ2-5 and V is TRBV18, with 13 bases that match TRBD2. This CDR3 is built from 15 residues. Germline V gene data show CDR1 as KGHSH and CDR2 as LQKENI. Trimming at V came to 2 bases and at J to 4 bases, leaving 1 base not matched to a gene.

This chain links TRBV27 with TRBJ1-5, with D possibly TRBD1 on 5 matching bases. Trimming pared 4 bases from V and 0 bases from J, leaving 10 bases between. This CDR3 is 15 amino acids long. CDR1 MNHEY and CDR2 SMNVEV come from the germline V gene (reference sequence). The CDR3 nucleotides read TGTGCCAGCAGTTCCCGGGACGGTAGCAATCAGCCCCAGCATTTT. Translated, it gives CASSSRDGSNQPQHF.

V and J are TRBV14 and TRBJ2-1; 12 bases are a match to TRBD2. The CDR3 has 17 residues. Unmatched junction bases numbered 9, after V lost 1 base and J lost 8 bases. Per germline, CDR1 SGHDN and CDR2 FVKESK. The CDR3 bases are TGTGCCAGCAGCCAAGGTCGGGCTAGCGGGAGGGTCGATGAGCAGTTCTTC. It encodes CASSQGRASGRVDEQFF.

The CDR3 here is CASSGHNSPLHF. The CDR3 bases are TGTGCCAGCAGCGGCCATAATTCACCCCTCCACTTT. This chain uses TRBV9 with TRBJ1-6; D gene ambiguous. Germline lookup yields CDR1 SGDLS and CDR2 YYNGEE. V lost 3 bases and J 5 bases, leaving 3 bases between the germline ends. The CDR3 is made up of 12 amino acids.

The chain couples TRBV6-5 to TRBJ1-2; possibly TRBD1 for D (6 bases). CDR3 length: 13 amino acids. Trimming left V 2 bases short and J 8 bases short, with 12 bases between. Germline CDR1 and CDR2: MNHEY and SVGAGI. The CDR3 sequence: CASSYGGGQGYTF. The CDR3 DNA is TGTGCCAGCAGTTACGGAGGAGGACAGGGCTACACCTTC.

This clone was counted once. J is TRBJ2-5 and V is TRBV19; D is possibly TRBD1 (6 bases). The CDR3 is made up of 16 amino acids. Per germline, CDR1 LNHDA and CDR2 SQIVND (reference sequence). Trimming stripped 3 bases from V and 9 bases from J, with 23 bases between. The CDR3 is CASSIGAGGRGGSQYF. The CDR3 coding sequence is TGTGCCAGTAGTATTGGAGCCGGCGGGCGTGGGGGCTCCCAGTACTTC.

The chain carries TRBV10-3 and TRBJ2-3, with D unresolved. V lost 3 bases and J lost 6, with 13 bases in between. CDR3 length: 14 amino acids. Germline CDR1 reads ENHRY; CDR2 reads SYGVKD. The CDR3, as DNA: TGTGCCATCAGTGATCCGACACCTGGCGATACGCAGTATTTT. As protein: CAISDPTPGDTQYF.

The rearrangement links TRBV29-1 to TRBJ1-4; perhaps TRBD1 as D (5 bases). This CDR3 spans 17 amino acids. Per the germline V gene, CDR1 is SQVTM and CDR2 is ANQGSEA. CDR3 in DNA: TGCACCCCTTTCTGGACAAGGGGAGGACCAACTAATGAAAAACTGTTTTTT. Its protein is CTPFWTRGGPTNEKLFF.

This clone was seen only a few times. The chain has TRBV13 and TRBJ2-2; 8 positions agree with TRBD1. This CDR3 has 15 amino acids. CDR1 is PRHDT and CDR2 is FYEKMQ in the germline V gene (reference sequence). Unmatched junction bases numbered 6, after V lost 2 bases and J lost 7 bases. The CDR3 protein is CASSLRQGLHGELFF. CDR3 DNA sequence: TGTGCCAGCAGCTTAAGACAGGGGTTACACGGGGAGCTGTTTTTT.

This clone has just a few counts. The CDR3 is CASSQEKGAQPQHF. The DNA of the CDR3 is TGTGCCAGCAGCCAAGAGAAGGGGGCTCAGCCCCAGCATTTT. V is TRBV3-1 (or the pseudogene TRBV3-2) and J is TRBJ1-5; 7 bases line up with TRBD1. Unmatched junction bases numbered 2, after V lost 0 bases and J lost 6 bases. The germline CDR1 and CDR2 sequences are LGHDT and YNNKEL (reference sequence). The CDR3 length is 14 residues.

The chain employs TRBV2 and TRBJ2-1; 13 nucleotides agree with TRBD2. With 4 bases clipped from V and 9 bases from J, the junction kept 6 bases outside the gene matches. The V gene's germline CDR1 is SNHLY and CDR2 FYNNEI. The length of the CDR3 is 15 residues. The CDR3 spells CASSAGLAGIVEQFF. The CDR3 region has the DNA TGTGCCAGCAGTGCGGGACTAGCGGGAATCGTTGAGCAGTTCTTC.

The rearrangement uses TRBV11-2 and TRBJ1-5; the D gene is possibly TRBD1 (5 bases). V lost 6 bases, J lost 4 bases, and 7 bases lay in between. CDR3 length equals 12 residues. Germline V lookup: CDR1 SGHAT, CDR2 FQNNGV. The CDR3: CASRQGNQPQHF. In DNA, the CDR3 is TGTGCCAGCAGGCAGGGAAATCAGCCCCAGCATTTT.